This T cell receptor beta chain was observed in a study of blood T cell repertoires in COVID-19. Sequencing was performed with immunoSEQ multiplex PCR; in TCRdb, only in-frame clones are kept and a portion is missing. The sample lists 200,000 to 250,000 clones; 65% to 85% were seen once. The CDR3 is made up of 15 amino acids. Germline-derived CDR1 and CDR2 are LNHNV and YYDKDF (reference sequence). The V and J ends lost 1 base and 5 bases respectively, with 14 bases between them. The sample consisted of PBMCs or T cells enriched from blood (not recorded which). The chain links TRBV15 to TRBJ2-5; D is unresolved. This clonotype was obtained from a woman aged 40 to 50 with acute COVID-19. The CDR3 DNA sequence: TGTGCCACCAGCAGAGCTCTCCAGGCCTCGGAGACCCAGTACTTC. It yields the protein CATSRALQASETQYF. The full variable domain, completed using reference TRBV15 and TRBJ2-5, is DAMVIQNPRYQVTQFGKPVTLSCSQTLNHNVMYWYQQKSSQAPKLLFHYYDKDFNNEADTPDNFQSRRPNTSFCFLDIRSPGLGDTAMYLCATSRALQASETQYFGPGTRLLVL.